Below are 4 T cell receptor beta chains sequenced from a single sample in a study of cytomegalovirus exposure and HLA in healthy donors. PCR primers comprised 60 Vbeta and 13 Jbeta primers. Measured with immunoSEQ multiplex PCR; TCRdb has only the in-frame clones, and not every one. The sample has 100,000 to 150,000 clones, 60% to 80% seen once; the top ten hold approximately 1.5%. The sequencing input was PBMCs. The receptors shown here come from a female donor in good health and CMV-seronegative.

V is TRBV6-5 and J is TRBJ1-4; D is ambiguous. Between the trimmed V and J ends, which lost 5 bases and 4 bases, there was a span of 11 bases. The CDR3 spans 14 residues. Germline CDR1 and CDR2: MNHEY and SVGAGI. CDR3 residues: CASSLTVSNEKLFF. CDR3 nucleotides: TGTGCCAGCAGTCTCACCGTTAGTAATGAAAAACTGTTTTTT.

This chain links TRBV4-3 with TRBJ1-1, with 7 nucleotides matching TRBD1. The germline V gene encodes CDR1 LGHNA and CDR2 YSLEER. CDR3 size: 16 residues. V dropped 0 bases and J dropped 1; count of bases not matched to a gene: 5. The CDR3 spells CASSQDRGSTNTEAFF. DNA of the CDR3: TGCGCCAGCAGCCAAGACAGGGGGTCTACGAACACTGAAGCTTTCTTT.

The chain uses TRBV9 and TRBJ1-1, with TRBD1 identical over 7 bases. CDR1 is SGDLS, CDR2 YYNGEE, per germline. This CDR3 contains 14 residues. The V segment lost 4 bases and the J segment 2 bases; nucleotides outside the gene matches: 5. The CDR3, as DNA: TGTGCCAGCAGCTACCGGGACAGAAACACTGAAGCTTTCTTT. Protein: CASSYRDRNTEAFF.

V is TRBV7-6 and J is TRBJ2-3; TRBD2 aligns across 14 bases. This CDR3 has 20 residues. V was clipped by 2 bases and J by 1 base; unmatched bases: 11. CDR1 is SGHVS and CDR2 is FNYEAQ in the germline V gene. CDR3 loop: CASSLYGRGLAGVGTDTQYF. Here the CDR3 DNA reads TGTGCCAGCAGCTTATACGGGCGGGGACTAGCGGGAGTAGGCACAGATACGCAGTATTTT. The full variable domain, rest sourced from reference TRBV7-6 and TRBJ2-3, is GAGVSQSPRYKVTKRGQDVALRCDPISGHVSLYWYRQALGQGPEFLTYFNYEAQQDKSGLPNDRFSAERPEGSISTLTIQRTEQRDSAMYRCASSLYGRGLAGVGTDTQYFGPGTRLTVL.